The T cell receptor beta chain described here comes from a study of OX40 agonist ivuxolimab in advanced cancers. Study-wide results and limits: Nonresponders included some who also had low normalized T-cell clonal expansion.

This clone was observed a single time. Its antigen is currently unknown. Some clones are missing from TCRdb's copy, which holds only in-frame ones; the method was immunoSEQ multiplex PCR. The sample records tens of thousands of clones, roughly nine tenths being singletons. The sample was CD4+ or CD8+ T cells sorted from blood, taken in a trial of the OX40 agonist ivuxolimab. This TCR was recovered from an adult with an advanced solid tumor such as melanoma, head and neck, liver or kidney cancer.

CDR3 protein: CSAGTGSYEQYF. As DNA, the CDR3 is TGCAGCGCGGGGACCGGGTCCTACGAGCAGTACTTC. The gene calls are TRBV29-1 and TRBJ2-7; D could derive from TRBD1 or TRBD2 (5 bases each). The germline CDR1 and CDR2 sequences are SQVTM and ANQGSEA. The CDR3 spans 12 residues. The ends were cut back, 7 bases at V and 1 base at J, with 11 bases in the middle.